Below, one T cell receptor beta chain is given with its context. This entry comes from a study of blood T cell repertoires in COVID-19. The CDR3 is 18 residues long. J gave up 5 bases and V 0 bases, and 10 bases lay outside the gene matches. Germline V CDR1 and CDR2: SEHNR, FQNEAQ (reference sequence). In the original analysis: Cell counts per sample came from amplifying reference gene primers. The assay was immunoSEQ multiplex PCR, and TCRdb's table has in-frame clones only and misses some. That table gives V, J and clone size, and the DNA gave D and trimming. This table holds about 220,000 clones, 70% to 85% found once. Grouping used clinical history reported by participants in a survey and questionnaire. The recovered donors of Cohort 3 showed two negative PCRs, clearance, or symptom resolution.

The sequencing input was PBMCs or T cells enriched from blood (not recorded which). The chain has TRBV7-9 and TRBJ2-5; 12 nucleotides agree with TRBD2. This TCR was sampled from a woman in her sixties or seventies who had recovered from COVID-19. In DNA, the CDR3 is TGTGCCAGCAGCTTAGCGAGGACTAGCGGGGAGCTATCGGAGACCCAGTACTTC. Amino acids: CASSLARTSGELSETQYF.